This T cell receptor (beta chain) was sequenced in a study of blood T cell repertoires in COVID-19. About the study: COVID-19 samples, acute and convalescent, were from the United States, Italy and Spain. The cDNA or gDNA used as material had been derived from T cells, B-cell-depleted T cells, or PBMCs.

Per the authors' pipeline: Counts of nucleated cells, estimated from reference gene primer amplification, were obtained. TCRdb keeps only in-frame clones here, not all; method: immunoSEQ multiplex PCR. V and J calls plus clone size are reproduced from that table; the DNA served to infer D and trimming. Of 150,000 to 200,000 clones listed, 93% are singletons. The ends were cut back, 2 bases at V and 1 base at J, with 8 bases in the middle. The CDR3 is made up of 14 amino acids. Germline V gives CDR1 SGHTA, CDR2 FQGTGA. This chain joins TRBV7-3 and TRBJ1-1; D may be TRBD1 (6 bases). The source of this sequence is a woman in her sixties with COVID-19, enrolled during active disease. The sequenced material came from peripheral blood. CDR3 region: CASSLAGANTEAFF. The CDR3 DNA follows: TGTGCCAGCAGCTTAGCAGGGGCGAACACTGAAGCTTTCTTT.